This paragraph reports one TCR beta chain. This sample is part of a study of blood T cell repertoires in COVID-19. Study details: Samples of COVID-19 (acute and convalescent) were obtained from the United States, Italy and Spain. T cells, B-cell-depleted T cells, or PBMCs provided the cDNA or gDNA that served as material.

In the study's own analysis: Amplification from reference gene primers served as the basis for estimated nucleated cell counts. The assay was immunoSEQ multiplex PCR, and TCRdb's table has in-frame clones only and misses some. For V, J and clone size, that table is used; D and trimming come from the DNA. The data hold tens of thousands of clones, with 70% to 90% observed a single time. Trimming cost V 3 bases and J 0 bases; bases outside gene matches: 18. The CDR3 length is 20 residues. Germline V gene lookup returns CDR1 DFQATT and CDR2 SNEGSKA (reference sequence). Input material: peripheral blood. The TCR was taken from a human donor in a cohort sampled during active COVID-19. The V call is TRBV20-1, the J call TRBJ1-4, with 8 bases fitting TRBD1. The CDR3 DNA reads as TGCAGTGCTAGTGGGAGAATAATGACAGGGGACCCAACAACTAATGAAAAACTGTTTTTT. Protein sequence: CSASGRIMTGDPTTNEKLFF.